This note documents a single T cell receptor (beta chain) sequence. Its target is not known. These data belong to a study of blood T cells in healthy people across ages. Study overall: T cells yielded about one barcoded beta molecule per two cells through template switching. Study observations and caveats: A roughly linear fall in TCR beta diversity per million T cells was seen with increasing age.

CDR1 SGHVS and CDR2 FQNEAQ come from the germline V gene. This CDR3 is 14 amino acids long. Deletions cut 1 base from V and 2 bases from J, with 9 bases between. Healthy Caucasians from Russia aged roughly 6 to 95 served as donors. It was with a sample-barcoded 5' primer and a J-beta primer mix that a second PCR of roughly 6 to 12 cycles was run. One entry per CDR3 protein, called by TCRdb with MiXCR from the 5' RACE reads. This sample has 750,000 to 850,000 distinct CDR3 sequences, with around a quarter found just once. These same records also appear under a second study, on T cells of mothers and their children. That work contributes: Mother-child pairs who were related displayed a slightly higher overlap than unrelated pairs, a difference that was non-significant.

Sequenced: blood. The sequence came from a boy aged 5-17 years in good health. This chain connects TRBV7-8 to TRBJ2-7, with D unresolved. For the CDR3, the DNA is TGTGCCAGCAGCTTAGGTGCAAACCCCTACGAGCAGTACTTC. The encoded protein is CASSLGANPYEQYF. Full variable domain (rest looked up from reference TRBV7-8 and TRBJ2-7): GAGVSQSPRYKVAKRGQDVALRCDPISGHVSLFWYQQALGQGPEFLTYFQNEAQLDKSGLPSDRFFAERPEGSVSTLKIQRTQQEDSAVYLCASSLGANPYEQYFGPGTRLTVT.